Presented here are 22 T cell receptor beta chains from one specimen sequenced in a study of blood T cell repertoires in COVID-19. Method: immunoSEQ multiplex PCR; TCRdb's copy keeps in-frame clones and lacks some. The data show about 180,000 clones, over 70% seen once. Sequencing was performed on PBMCs or T cells enriched from blood (not recorded which). The receptors were gathered from a man in his sixties who had been exposed to COVID-19.

Only a few counts were recorded for this clone. The rearrangement links TRBV6-1 to TRBJ2-7; 7 nucleotides match TRBD2. CDR1 is MNHNS, CDR2 SASEGT, per germline. V lost 5 bases and J lost 6; bases outside the gene matches: 13. The CDR3 is 15 residues long. This chain's CDR3 is CASSFLREQQAEQYF. As DNA, the CDR3 is TGTGCCAGCAGTTTTTTGCGGGAGCAGCAGGCCGAGCAGTACTTC.

The rearrangement links TRBV11-2 to TRBJ2-5; D unclear. CDR1 SGHAT and CDR2 FQNNGV come from the germline V gene. The ends were cut back, 5 bases at V and 5 bases at J, with 12 bases in the middle. The length of the CDR3 is 13 residues. The CDR3 DNA reads as TGTGCCAGCAGCACCCTGAGTCTTGAGACCCAGTACTTC. Translated: CASSTLSLETQYF.

The chain employs TRBV6-4 and TRBJ1-5; D is ambiguous. Germline CDR1 and CDR2: MRHNA and SNTAGT. V was pared by 5 bases and J by 6 bases, with 17 bases between. The length of the CDR3 is 15 residues. CDR3 nucleotides: TGTGCCAGCAGTCCCAACCCCGACTCGCTTCAGCCCCAGCATTTT. Its translation is CASSPNPDSLQPQHF.

V is TRBV19 and J is TRBJ2-2, with 12 positions matching TRBD2. The germline V gene has CDR1 LNHDA and CDR2 SQIVND (reference sequence). Unmatched junction bases numbered 20, after V lost 5 bases and J lost 7 bases. This CDR3 region has 20 residues. CDR3 sequence (DNA): TGTGCCAGTAGTTTTCGACAGGGGTCTAGCGGGAGGGCCATCGGCGGGGAGCTGTTTTTT. Its protein is CASSFRQGSSGRAIGGELFF.

The chain uses TRBV29-1 and TRBJ1-6, with 9 positions matching TRBD1. Trimming cost V 6 bases and J 7 bases; bases outside gene matches: 1. CDR3 length: 12 residues. The germline V gene has CDR1 SQVTM and CDR2 ANQGSEA. The DNA of the CDR3 is TGCAGCGTAGGGACAGGGAATTCACCCCTCCACTTT. It yields the protein CSVGTGNSPLHF.

The chain links TRBV30 to TRBJ1-5; D gene ambiguous. The ends were cut back, 1 base at V and 7 bases at J, with 11 bases in the middle. Per germline, CDR1 GTSNPN and CDR2 SVGIG (reference sequence). This CDR3 has 13 residues. The CDR3 DNA reads as TGTGCCTGGAGTGCGACAATTGGACAGCCCCAGCATTTT. The encoded protein is CAWSATIGQPQHF.

This clone was counted a single time. The chain has TRBV5-6 and TRBJ2-5, with 10 bases identical to TRBD1. This CDR3 contains 15 residues. Germline CDR1 and CDR2: SGHDT and YYEEEE. The J segment lost 2 bases and the V segment lost 3 bases, leaving 4 bases of the junction unmatched. The CDR3 spells CASSWGDRGQETQYF. The CDR3 DNA reads TGTGCCAGCAGCTGGGGGGACAGGGGACAAGAGACCCAGTACTTC. Drawing the rest from reference TRBV5-6 and TRBJ2-5, the complete variable domain is DAGVTQSPTHLIKTRGQQVTLRCSPKSGHDTVSWYQQALGQGPQFIFQYYEEEERQRGNFPDRFSGHQFPNYSSELNVNALLLGDSALYLCASSWGDRGQETQYFGPGTRLLVL.

The CDR3 protein is CASGSPGTSGLLSSYEQYF. DNA for the CDR3: TGTGCTAGTGGTTCACCCGGGACTAGCGGGCTCCTGAGCTCCTACGAGCAGTACTTC. The V call is TRBV12-5, the J call TRBJ2-7; TRBD2 matches at 12 bases. The CDR3 extends over 19 amino acids. J gave up 0 bases and V 4 bases, and 13 bases lay outside the gene matches. CDR1 LGHNT and CDR2 FRNRAP come from the germline V gene.

Comments on this clone: Germline and junction disagree at one end, which may indicate a read error. The genes are TRBV7-2 and TRBJ2-1, with 12 bases aligning to TRBD2. The CDR3 contains 18 residues. The germline gives CDR1 SGHTA, CDR2 FQGNSA. CDR3 nucleotides: TGTGCCAGCAGCCCACCTAGCGGGAGGGGCAGCTCCTATAATGAGCAGTTCTTC. It is translated as CASSPPSGRGSSYNEQFF.

This chain links TRBV9 with TRBJ2-3; 10 bases align to TRBD1. V was clipped by 3 bases and J by 1 base; unmatched bases: 5. This CDR3 contains 16 residues. CDR1 is SGDLS, CDR2 YYNGEE, per germline. This CDR3 is CASSARQGAGTDTQYF. CDR3 nucleotide sequence: TGTGCCAGCAGCGCAAGACAGGGGGCTGGCACAGATACGCAGTATTTT. Variable domain in full (rest from reference TRBV9 and TRBJ2-3): DSGVTQTPKHLITATGQRVTLRCSPRSGDLSVYWYQQSLDQGLQFLIQYYNGEERAKGNILERFSAQQFPDLHSELNLSSLELGDSALYFCASSARQGAGTDTQYFGPGTRLTVL.

The chain employs TRBV28 and TRBJ1-6; 8 bases are shared with TRBD1. Losses at the gene ends were 4 bases for V and 5 bases for J; bases not matched to a gene: 7. The CDR3 loop spans 16 amino acids. The V gene's germline CDR1 is MDHEN and CDR2 SYDVKM. CDR3 nucleotide sequence: TGTGCCAGCAGTTCCCGGGACAGGACGAATAATTCACCCCTCCACTTT. This codes for CASSSRDRTNNSPLHF. Variable domain in full (rest from reference TRBV28 and TRBJ1-6): DVKVTQSSRYLVKRTGEKVFLECVQDMDHENMFWYRQDPGLGLRLIYFSYDVKMKEKGDIPEGYSVSREKKERFSLILESASTNQTSMYLCASSSRDRTNNSPLHFGNGTRLTVT.

V usage is TRBV29-1 and J usage is TRBJ2-6, with 7 bases aligning to TRBD1. The V gene end was trimmed by 6 bases and the J gene end by 3 bases; junction bases not matched to a gene: 8. Germline V gives CDR1 SQVTM, CDR2 ANQGSEA. The CDR3 is 15 residues long. This CDR3 reads CSVGPGGVGANVLTF. The CDR3 DNA follows: TGCAGCGTAGGACCAGGGGGTGTTGGGGCCAACGTCCTGACTTTC.

This clone was found a few times. The chain carries TRBV19 and TRBJ2-7, with D perhaps matching TRBD1 (5 bases). Per germline, CDR1 LNHDA and CDR2 SQIVND (reference sequence). CDR3 length: 13 amino acids. The V end was cut by 0 bases, the J end by 4 bases, with 7 bases between. The CDR3 nucleotides are TGTGCCAGTAGTATAGATCAGGGATACGAGCAGTACTTC. It is translated as CASSIDQGYEQYF. The full variable domain, completed using reference TRBV19 and TRBJ2-7, is DGGITQSPKYLFRKEGQNVTLSCEQNLNHDAMYWYRQDPGQGLRLIYYSQIVNDFQKGDIAEGYSVSREKKESFPLTVTSAQKNPTAFYLCASSIDQGYEQYFGPGTRLTVT.

The chain is built from TRBV9 and TRBJ2-3, with 8 positions matching TRBD2. CDR1 SGDLS and CDR2 YYNGEE come from the germline V gene. The CDR3 consists of 16 residues. V gave up 0 bases and J gave up 1 base; unmatched junction bases: 4. DNA of the CDR3: TGTGCCAGCAGCGTAGAGGGACTAGATGGCACAGATACGCAGTATTTT. Amino acid sequence: CASSVEGLDGTDTQYF.

This chain uses TRBV9 with TRBJ1-1; D may be TRBD1 (5 bases). Germline-derived CDR1 and CDR2 are SGDLS and YYNGEE. V gave up 2 bases and J gave up 5 bases, with 13 bases separating them. CDR3 length: 14 amino acids. The CDR3 sequence: CASSVLGGETEAFF. CDR3 DNA sequence: TGTGCCAGCAGCGTCCTGGGAGGGGAGACTGAAGCTTTCTTT.

This chain links TRBV2 with TRBJ1-2; TRBD1 is a possible D gene (6 bases). In germline, CDR1 is SNHLY, CDR2 FYNNEI. Trimming removed 7 bases from V and 5 bases from J, with 26 bases in between. This CDR3 region has 17 residues. Here the CDR3 DNA reads TGTGCCAGCAAGCTCGTCGCGGGGGGCCAACCGAGGTATGGCTACACCTTC. It codes for CASKLVAGGQPRYGYTF.

The V gene is TRBV5-4, the J gene TRBJ1-3; maybe TRBD1 (6 bases). Germline V gives CDR1 SGHNT, CDR2 YYREEE (reference sequence). V lost 2 bases to trimming and J lost 4 bases, with 16 bases between them. CDR3 size: 16 residues. CDR3 DNA sequence: TGTGCCAGCAGCTTAGTAGGGGGGGCAGGAGGAAACACCATATATTTT. Translating it yields CASSLVGGAGGNTIYF.

This rearrangement joins TRBV28 to TRBJ1-4, with TRBD1 matching 9 bases. Germline V gene data show CDR1 as MDHEN and CDR2 as SYDVKM. Unmatched junction bases numbered 9, after V lost 5 bases and J lost 5 bases. CDR3 length: 16 residues. This CDR3 reads CASSLTGTGRNEKLFF. The CDR3 coding sequence is TGTGCCAGCAGTCTGACCGGGACAGGGAGGAATGAAAAACTGTTTTTT.

The chain recombines TRBV18 with TRBJ2-1; a weak D match, TRBD2 (5 bases). The CDR3 totals 16 residues. Germline-derived CDR1 and CDR2 are KGHSH and LQKENI. The V gene lost 5 bases and the J gene lost 6 bases, with 20 bases spanning the gap. CDR3 amino acids: CASSSLSGIGPNEQFF. For the CDR3, the DNA is TGTGCCAGCTCATCCTTAAGCGGTATTGGTCCCAATGAGCAGTTCTTC.

This sequence joins TRBV7-9 and TRBJ2-7; D is perhaps TRBD2 (5 bases). This CDR3 has 14 residues. The V and J ends lost 2 bases and 3 bases respectively, with 11 bases between them. In germline, CDR1 is SEHNR, CDR2 FQNEAQ (reference sequence). CDR3: CASSLKESGYEQYF. The CDR3, as DNA: TGTGCCAGCAGCTTAAAGGAGAGCGGCTACGAGCAGTACTTC.

The CDR3 spells CATNGQGGSEQFF. DNA for the CDR3: TGTGCCACCAACGGACAGGGGGGCAGTGAGCAGTTCTTC. The chain has TRBV24-1 and TRBJ2-1; 10 bases align to TRBD1. J gave up 9 bases and V 8 bases, and 6 bases lay outside the gene matches. The CDR3 contains 13 residues. Germline-derived CDR1 and CDR2 are KGHDR and SFDVKD.

This clone came up once. The chain joins TRBV28 to TRBJ2-7; 9 nucleotides match TRBD1. Trimming removed 6 bases from V and 5 bases from J; junction bases left unmatched: 11. The V gene's germline CDR1 is MDHEN and CDR2 SYDVKM. CDR3 length: 15 amino acids. The CDR3 region is CASSRDRVLLHEQYF. CDR3 DNA: TGTGCCAGCAGCCGGGACAGGGTCCTTCTCCACGAGCAGTACTTC. The variable domain in full, with the rest retrieved from reference TRBV28 and TRBJ2-7, is DVKVTQSSRYLVKRTGEKVFLECVQDMDHENMFWYRQDPGLGLRLIYFSYDVKMKEKGDIPEGYSVSREKKERFSLILESASTNQTSMYLCASSRDRVLLHEQYFGPGTRLTVT.